This T cell receptor beta chain was sequenced during a study of cytomegalovirus exposure and HLA in healthy donors. Study results and caveats: Prior analysis indicated that the majority of TCR beta V segments exhibited productivity approximately 90% or approximately 30% of the time. In a later analysis, V- and J-gene trimming of beta chains associated with a DCLRE1C missense variant, replicated independently.

The primer mix had 60 Vbeta and 13 Jbeta primers. TCRdb's copy holds only in-frame clones and misses some; the assay was immunoSEQ multiplex PCR. The repertoire includes over 150,000 clones, roughly four fifths of them detected once, and approximately 3% sits in the top ten. Whereas donors were nominally healthy upon sampling, unrecorded immune exposures were probable. This clone has only one observation. Antigen: not known. Sequencing used PBMCs. The TCR originated in a woman between 25 and 40 years old in good health and CMV-seropositive.

CDR3 bases: TGTGCCAGTAGTCAAGGGGACAGGGGCTACGAGCAGTACTTC. It codes for CASSQGDRGYEQYF. V usage is TRBV19 and J usage is TRBJ2-7; TRBD1 aligns across 10 bases. Germline trimming cut 5 bases from V and 3 bases from J; bases unmatched to any gene: 4. The V gene's germline CDR1 is LNHDA and CDR2 SQIVND (reference sequence). The CDR3 has 14 amino acids.